This T cell receptor beta chain was sequenced for a study of OX40 agonist ivuxolimab in advanced cancers. Study overall: Patients in the trial were receiving intravenous ivuxolimab every 2 weeks, at doses of 0.01 to 10 mg/kg. The study enrolled dose-escalation patients with hepatocellular carcinoma, melanoma, renal cell or head and neck cancer. Three patients had partial responses: one hepatocellular carcinoma, two cutaneous melanoma.

This clone was detected only a few times. Its antigen is unknown. The CDR3 covers 15 residues. Germline CDR1 reads SGHRS; CDR2 reads YFSETQ. V shed 3 bases, J shed 3 bases, and the junction held 5 bases outside the gene matches. General study points: Nonresponders included some who also had low normalized T-cell clonal expansion.

Here immunoSEQ multiplex PCR was the method, and the copy in TCRdb shows in-frame clones only, minus some. The sample contains about 40,000 clones, almost 80% of which appear only once. The origin of this receptor is an adult with an advanced solid tumor such as melanoma, head and neck, liver or kidney cancer. Sequences were derived from CD4+ or CD8+ T cells sorted from blood, sampled in a trial of the OX40 agonist ivuxolimab. V is TRBV5-1 and J is TRBJ2-3; 9 bases fit TRBD1. The CDR3 sequence: CASSSRDRETDTQYF. CDR3 sequence (DNA): TGCGCCAGCAGCTCCCGGGACAGGGAAACAGATACGCAGTATTTT. The whole variable domain, remainder taken from reference TRBV5-1 and TRBJ2-3, is KAGVTQTPRYLIKTRGQQVTLSCSPISGHRSVSWYQQTPGQGLQFLFEYFSETQRNKGNFPGRFSGRQFSNSRSEMNVSTLELGDSALYLCASSSRDRETDTQYFGPGTRLTVL.